This record covers a single T cell receptor (beta chain). CDR1 is SNHLY and CDR2 is FYNNEI in the germline V gene. With V trimmed by 6 bases and J by 10 bases, 5 bases remained unmatched. The CDR3 contains 11 residues. This entry belongs to a study of blood T cell repertoires in COVID-19. Study in general: Researchers got acute and convalescent COVID-19 samples from the United States, Italy and Spain. From T cells, B-cell-depleted T cells, or PBMCs came the material, which was cDNA or gDNA.

As processed by the authors: Amplification with reference gene primers provided the estimates of nucleated cell counts. Data came from immunoSEQ multiplex PCR; TCRdb stores just in-frame clones and leaves some out. That table supplies the V and J calls and clone size; D and trimming were determined from the DNA. This sample carries approximately 300,000 clones, roughly 88% of them seen once, and the ten largest clones take under 5%. The sequencing sample was made of peripheral blood. The V call is TRBV2, the J call TRBJ1-2; 7 bases agree with TRBD1. The origin of this receptor is a woman aged 45-59 years with active or convalescent COVID-19. CDR3 nucleotide sequence: TGTGCCAGCAGAACAGGGGAGGCCTACACCTTC. It is translated as CASRTGEAYTF.